These T cell receptor beta chains were read from a single sample in a study of CD8+ T cells in alopecia areata. Measured with immunoSEQ multiplex PCR; TCRdb has only the in-frame clones, and not every one. This table has some 190,000 clones, 66% appearing once. This specimen consisted of CD4+ T cells sorted from blood, obtained around week 44, from a patient treated with tofacitinib. These receptor sequences come from a human donor with alopecia areata. Each CDR3 is given without its conserved first and last residue. The order of the fields is V gene, CDR3 protein.

v_gene: TRBV7-3
CDR3aa: ASSLSGLASDEQY

v_gene: TRBV7-2
CDR3aa: ASSTSGGAKYEQY

v_gene: TRBV5-1
CDR3aa: ASSREGSPNIQY

v_gene: TRBV28
CDR3aa: ASSFLTLSGELF

v_gene: TRBV30
CDR3aa: AWSVLSDTQY

v_gene: TRBV7-9
CDR3aa: ASSFSTDLDTQY

v_gene: TRBV2
CDR3aa: ASSERKAQASLAKNIQY

v_gene: TRBV29-1
CDR3aa: SVKVAGTSYEQY

v_gene: TRBV5-6
CDR3aa: ASSSIDGLNTEAF

v_gene: TRBV7-2
CDR3aa: ASSLSTGTGVAYEQY

v_gene: TRBV5-1
CDR3aa: ASSSGQGREKLF

v_gene: TRBV28
CDR3aa: ASSRGGSTDTQY

v_gene: TRBV5-3
CDR3aa: ARSITTAPGLALEQF

v_gene: TRBV6-5
CDR3aa: ASKQVVNTEAF

v_gene: TRBV5-5
CDR3aa: ASSLYGANVLT

v_gene: TRBV6-1
CDR3aa: ASSALQGLEKLF

v_gene: TRBV25-1
CDR3aa: ASSETLAGYNEQF

v_gene: TRBV7-9
CDR3aa: ASSPRLAENTGELF

v_gene: TRBV7-3
CDR3aa: ASSWGRDTEAF

v_gene: TRBV6-1
CDR3aa: ASTTGGNQPQH

v_gene: TRBV27
CDR3aa: ASSFLRGGLNTEAF

v_gene: TRBV29-1
CDR3aa: SARGTGGYEQY

v_gene: TRBV2
CDR3aa: ASNRDRGYEQY

v_gene: TRBV9
CDR3aa: ASSVGRDTQY

v_gene: TRBV14
CDR3aa: ASSHGYEQY

v_gene: TRBV30
CDR3aa: AWSIGSNYGYT

v_gene: TRBV30
CDR3aa: AFQTSSEAF

v_gene: TRBV4-3
CDR3aa: ASSQAATGQGGYT

v_gene: TRBV30
CDR3aa: AWTPPGGNTEAF

v_gene: TRBV5-1
CDR3aa: ASSPNPRSYNEQF

v_gene: TRBV27
CDR3aa: ASSLSVRPNEKLF

v_gene: TRBV4-3
CDR3aa: ASSQQGTTGELF

v_gene: TRBV29-1
CDR3aa: SGRGLLNTEAF

v_gene: TRBV14
CDR3aa: ASSQKRGVGEQY

v_gene: TRBV20-1
CDR3aa: SASMGSGYT

v_gene: TRBV5-1
CDR3aa: ASSPSGQGVAYEQY

v_gene: TRBV29-1
CDR3aa: SVEEPEYNEQF

v_gene: TRBV5-1
CDR3aa: ASSLIRGPDTGELF

v_gene: TRBV29-1
CDR3aa: SVDQPSGANVLT

v_gene: TRBV5-1
CDR3aa: ASSEGTGSRLTDTQY

v_gene: TRBV30
CDR3aa: AWSVPGNIQY

v_gene: TRBV30
CDR3aa: AWSVSGNQPQH

v_gene: TRBV30
CDR3aa: AWSPGTEIYQPQH